The T cell receptor (beta chain) under discussion was sequenced for a study of blood T cell repertoires in COVID-19. Repertoires were generated with immunoSEQ multiplex PCR, while TCRdb's copy carries only in-frame clones and drops some. The sample lists approximately 380,000 clones; approximately 93% were seen once. The V end was cut by 4 bases, the J end by 5 bases, with 6 bases between. The CDR3 contains 12 residues. CDR1 is SNHLY, CDR2 FYNNEI, per germline. This TCR was recovered from a middle-aged woman who had been exposed to COVID-19. This chain connects TRBV2 to TRBJ2-1, with D hard to call. The sample consisted of PBMCs or T cells enriched from blood (not recorded which). The CDR3, as DNA: TGTGCCAGCAGTGCCTACGACAATGAGCAGTTCTTC. Its translation is CASSAYDNEQFF.